The rows below give T cell receptor beta chains drawn from one sample of a study of blood T cells in healthy people across ages. Each CDR3 protein is one row after TCRdb ran MiXCR on the 5' RACE reads. Altogether about 970,000 distinct CDR3 sequences are present, just over 50% being singletons, with the ten largest covering about a fifth. Sequenced sample: blood. All receptors come from an older woman in good health. Each CDR3 is given with its conserved first and last residue. Each record gives: CDR3 protein, CDR3 DNA, D gene, CDR3 length, V gene, J gene, clone size. D genes are given only for firm matches. The listing skips clone size in some rows; elsewhere it reads once, few, many or a size class.

cdr3_aa: CASSYYRNEQYF
cdr3_nt: TGTGCCAGCAGTTATTACAGGAACGAGCAGTACTTC
d_call: .
cdr3_length: 12
v_call: TRBV6-6
j_call: TRBJ2-7
clone_size: .

cdr3_aa: CASSRRPRTSGSSYEQYF
cdr3_nt: TGTGCCAGCAGCCGCCGACCTCGGACTAGCGGGAGCTCCTACGAGCAGTACTTC
d_call: TRBD2
cdr3_length: 18
v_call: TRBV14
j_call: TRBJ2-7
clone_size: .

cdr3_aa: CATSTSTGGPYEQYF
cdr3_nt: TGTGCCACCAGCACTTCGACAGGGGGCCCCTACGAGCAGTACTTC
d_call: TRBD1
cdr3_length: 15
v_call: TRBV15
j_call: TRBJ2-7
clone_size: .

cdr3_aa: CASRPTGSGGYTF
cdr3_nt: TGTGCCAGCAGGCCGACAGGGAGTGGTGGCTACACCTTC
d_call: TRBD1
cdr3_length: 13
v_call: TRBV6-5
j_call: TRBJ1-2
clone_size: .

cdr3_aa: CSAHTQGNIQYF
cdr3_nt: TGCAGTGCCCATACACAGGGAAACATTCAGTACTTC
d_call: .
cdr3_length: 12
v_call: TRBV20-1
j_call: TRBJ2-4
clone_size: .

cdr3_aa: CASSPPERAYEQYF
cdr3_nt: TGTGCCAGCTCACCACCGGAACGCGCCTACGAGCAGTACTTC
d_call: .
cdr3_length: 14
v_call: TRBV18
j_call: TRBJ2-7
clone_size: .

cdr3_aa: CASSLNPVSNQPQHF
cdr3_nt: TGTGCCAGCAGCCTGAATCCGGTCAGCAATCAGCCCCAGCATTTT
d_call: .
cdr3_length: 15
v_call: TRBV7-2
j_call: TRBJ1-5
clone_size: .

cdr3_aa: CASSQELDSSDEQFF
cdr3_nt: TGTGCCAGCAGCCAAGAACTAGACTCTTCCGATGAGCAGTTCTTC
d_call: .
cdr3_length: 15
v_call: TRBV4-2
j_call: TRBJ2-1
clone_size: .

cdr3_aa: CASSQEYREWETQYF
cdr3_nt: TGTGCCAGCAGCCAAGAATACAGGGAGTGGGAGACCCAGTACTTC
d_call: .
cdr3_length: 15
v_call: TRBV3-1
j_call: TRBJ2-5
clone_size: few

cdr3_aa: CASSYSRQAGYEQYF
cdr3_nt: TGTGCCAGCAGTTACTCGAGGCAGGCGGGCTACGAGCAGTACTTC
d_call: .
cdr3_length: 15
v_call: TRBV6-6
j_call: TRBJ2-7
clone_size: few

cdr3_aa: CASSPTGGGNEKLFF
cdr3_nt: TGCGCCAGCAGCCCGACAGGGGGGGGTAATGAAAAACTGTTTTTT
d_call: TRBD1
cdr3_length: 15
v_call: TRBV7-9
j_call: TRBJ1-4
clone_size: .

cdr3_aa: CASSLERDQQFF
cdr3_nt: TGCGCCAGCAGCTTGGAAAGGGATCAACAGTTCTTC
d_call: .
cdr3_length: 12
v_call: TRBV5-1
j_call: TRBJ2-1
clone_size: .

cdr3_aa: CASTSWAAQETQYF
cdr3_nt: TGTGCCAGCACCTCTTGGGCGGCACAAGAGACCCAGTACTTC
d_call: .
cdr3_length: 14
v_call: TRBV11-2
j_call: TRBJ2-5
clone_size: .

cdr3_aa: CASRVSGTGAYTF
cdr3_nt: TGTGCCAGCAGAGTAAGTGGGACAGGGGCCTACACCTTC
d_call: TRBD1
cdr3_length: 13
v_call: TRBV27
j_call: TRBJ1-2
clone_size: .

cdr3_aa: CSVDRENTEAFF
cdr3_nt: TGCAGCGTCGACAGGGAGAACACTGAAGCTTTCTTT
d_call: TRBD1
cdr3_length: 12
v_call: TRBV29-1
j_call: TRBJ1-1
clone_size: few

cdr3_aa: CASSQVQVSSYEQYF
cdr3_nt: TGCGCCAGCAGCCAAGTACAGGTTAGCTCCTACGAGCAGTACTTC
d_call: .
cdr3_length: 15
v_call: TRBV4-1
j_call: TRBJ2-7
clone_size: .

cdr3_aa: CASSHGAESETQYF
cdr3_nt: TGTGCCAGCAGCCACGGGGCCGAGTCAGAGACCCAGTACTTC
d_call: .
cdr3_length: 14
v_call: TRBV11-2
j_call: TRBJ2-5
clone_size: .

cdr3_aa: CASSEAQWDIQYF
cdr3_nt: TGTGCCAGCAGTGAAGCGCAATGGGACATTCAGTACTTC
d_call: .
cdr3_length: 13
v_call: TRBV2
j_call: TRBJ2-4
clone_size: .

cdr3_aa: CASSQGSYNEQFF
cdr3_nt: TGTGCCAGCAGCCAGGGAAGCTACAATGAGCAGTTCTTC
d_call: .
cdr3_length: 13
v_call: TRBV12-3/TRBV12-4
j_call: TRBJ2-1
clone_size: few

cdr3_aa: CASNRGYQPQHF
cdr3_nt: TGTGCCAGTAACAGGGGCTATCAGCCCCAGCATTTT
d_call: TRBD1
cdr3_length: 12
v_call: TRBV6-1
j_call: TRBJ1-5
clone_size: .

cdr3_aa: CASSQDRSGREGEQFF
cdr3_nt: TGTGCCAGCAGCCAAGATCGAAGCGGCCGAGAGGGTGAGCAGTTCTTC
d_call: .
cdr3_length: 16
v_call: TRBV4-2
j_call: TRBJ2-1
clone_size: few

cdr3_aa: CASSSDRVNEKLFF
cdr3_nt: TGTGCCAGCAGTTCCGACAGGGTTAATGAAAAACTGTTTTTT
d_call: TRBD1
cdr3_length: 14
v_call: TRBV12-3/TRBV12-4
j_call: TRBJ1-4
clone_size: .

cdr3_aa: CSVARAGIRNEKLFF
cdr3_nt: TGCAGCGTGGCCCGGGCGGGGATCAGGAATGAAAAACTGTTTTTT
d_call: .
cdr3_length: 15
v_call: TRBV29-1
j_call: TRBJ1-4
clone_size: .

cdr3_aa: CSARAGGGQETQYF
cdr3_nt: TGCAGTGCTCGTGCTGGGGGGGGTCAAGAGACCCAGTACTTC
d_call: TRBD2
cdr3_length: 14
v_call: TRBV20-1
j_call: TRBJ2-5
clone_size: .